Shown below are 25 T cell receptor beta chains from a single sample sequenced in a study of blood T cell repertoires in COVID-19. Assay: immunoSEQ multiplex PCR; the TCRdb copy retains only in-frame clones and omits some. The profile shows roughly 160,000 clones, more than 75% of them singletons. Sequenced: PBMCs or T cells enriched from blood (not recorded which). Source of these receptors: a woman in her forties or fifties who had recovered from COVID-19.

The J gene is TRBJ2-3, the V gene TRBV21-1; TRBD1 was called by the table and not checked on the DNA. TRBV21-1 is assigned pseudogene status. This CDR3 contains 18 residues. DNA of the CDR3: TGTGCCAGCAGCACCAAGGGCGCCGGGACAGGGGGATCAGATACGCAGTATTTT. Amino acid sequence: CASSTKGAGTGGSDTQYF.

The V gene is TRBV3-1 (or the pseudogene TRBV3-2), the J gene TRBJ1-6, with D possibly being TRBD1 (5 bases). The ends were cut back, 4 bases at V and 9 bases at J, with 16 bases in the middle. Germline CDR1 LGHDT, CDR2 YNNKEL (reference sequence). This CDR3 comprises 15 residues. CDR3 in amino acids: CASSPGHSDASPLHF. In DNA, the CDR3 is TGTGCCAGCAGCCCAGGACATTCCGACGCTTCACCCCTCCACTTT.

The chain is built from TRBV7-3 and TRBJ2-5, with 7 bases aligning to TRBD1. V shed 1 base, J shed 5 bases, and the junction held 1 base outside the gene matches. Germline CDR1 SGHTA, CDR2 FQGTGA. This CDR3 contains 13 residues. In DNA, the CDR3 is TGTGCCAGCAGCTTAATACAGGGGGAGACCCAGTACTTC. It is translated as CASSLIQGETQYF.

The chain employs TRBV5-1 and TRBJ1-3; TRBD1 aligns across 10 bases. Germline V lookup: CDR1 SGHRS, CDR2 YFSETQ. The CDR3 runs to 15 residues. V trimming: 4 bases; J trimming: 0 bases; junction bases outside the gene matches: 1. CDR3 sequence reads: CASSRTGGSGNTIYF. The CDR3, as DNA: TGCGCCAGCAGCCGGACAGGGGGCTCTGGAAACACCATATATTTT.

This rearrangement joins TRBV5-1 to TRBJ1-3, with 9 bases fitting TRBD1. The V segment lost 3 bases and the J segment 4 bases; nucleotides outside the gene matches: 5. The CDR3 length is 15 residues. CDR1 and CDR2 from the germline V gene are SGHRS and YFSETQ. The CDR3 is CASSWGQGVGNTIYF. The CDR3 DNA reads TGCGCCAGCAGCTGGGGACAGGGAGTGGGAAACACCATATATTTT.

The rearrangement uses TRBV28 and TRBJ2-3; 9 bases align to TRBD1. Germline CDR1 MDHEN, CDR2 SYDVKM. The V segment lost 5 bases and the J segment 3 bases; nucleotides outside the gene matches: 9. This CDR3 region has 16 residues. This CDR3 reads CASSNTGTGPTDTQYF. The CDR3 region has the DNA TGTGCCAGCAGTAATACCGGGACAGGGCCAACAGATACGCAGTATTTT.

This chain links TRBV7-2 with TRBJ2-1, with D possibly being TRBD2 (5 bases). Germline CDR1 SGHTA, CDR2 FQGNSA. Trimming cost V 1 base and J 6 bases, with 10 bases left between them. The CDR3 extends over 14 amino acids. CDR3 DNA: TGTGCCAGCAGCTTAGGTCTAGCTTTCAATGAGCAGTTCTTC. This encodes CASSLGLAFNEQFF.

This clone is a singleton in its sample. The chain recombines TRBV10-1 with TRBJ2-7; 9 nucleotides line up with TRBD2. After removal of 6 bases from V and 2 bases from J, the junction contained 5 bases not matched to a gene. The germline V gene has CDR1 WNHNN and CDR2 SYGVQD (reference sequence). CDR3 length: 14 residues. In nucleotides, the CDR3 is TGCGCCAGCAGCGTAGCGGGGGATACCTACGAGCAGTACTTC. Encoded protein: CASSVAGDTYEQYF.

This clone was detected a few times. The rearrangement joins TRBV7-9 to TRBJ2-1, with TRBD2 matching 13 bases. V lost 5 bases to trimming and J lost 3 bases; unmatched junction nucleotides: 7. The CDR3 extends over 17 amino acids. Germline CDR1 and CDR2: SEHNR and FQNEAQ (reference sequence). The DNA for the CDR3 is TGTGCCAGCAGCCGTCCGACTAGCGGGAGGAGCTACAATGAGCAGTTCTTC. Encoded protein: CASSRPTSGRSYNEQFF.

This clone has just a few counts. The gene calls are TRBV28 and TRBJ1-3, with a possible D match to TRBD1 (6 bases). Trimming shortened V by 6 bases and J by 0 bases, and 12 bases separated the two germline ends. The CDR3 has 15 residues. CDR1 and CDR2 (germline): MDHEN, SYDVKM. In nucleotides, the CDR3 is TGTGCCAGCAGGTCCGGGACATACTCTGGAAACACCATATATTTT. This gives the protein CASRSGTYSGNTIYF.

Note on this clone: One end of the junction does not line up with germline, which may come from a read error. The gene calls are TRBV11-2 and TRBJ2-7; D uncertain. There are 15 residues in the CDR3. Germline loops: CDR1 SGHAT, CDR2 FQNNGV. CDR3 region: CASSLEVGSSYEQYF. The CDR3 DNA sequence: TGTGCCAGCAGCCTAGAGGTTGGCAGTTCCTACGAGCAGTACTTC.

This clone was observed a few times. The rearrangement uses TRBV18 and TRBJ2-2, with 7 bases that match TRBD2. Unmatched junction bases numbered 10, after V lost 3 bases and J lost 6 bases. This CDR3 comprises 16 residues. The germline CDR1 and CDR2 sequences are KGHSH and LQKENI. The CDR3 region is CASSPGLGGKAGELFF. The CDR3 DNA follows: TGTGCCAGCTCACCCGGACTAGGCGGGAAGGCCGGGGAGCTGTTTTTT.

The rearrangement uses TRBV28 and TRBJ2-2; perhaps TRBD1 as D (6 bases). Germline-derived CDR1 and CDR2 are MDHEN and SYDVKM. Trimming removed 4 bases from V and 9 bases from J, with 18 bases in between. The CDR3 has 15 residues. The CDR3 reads CASSSSRTVIWELFF. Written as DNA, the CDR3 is TGTGCCAGCAGTTCGAGCAGGACAGTCATCTGGGAGCTGTTTTTT.

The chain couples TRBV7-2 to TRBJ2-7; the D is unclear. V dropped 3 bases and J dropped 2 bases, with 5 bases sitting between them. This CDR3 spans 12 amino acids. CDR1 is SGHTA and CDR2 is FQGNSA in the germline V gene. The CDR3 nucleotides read TGTGCCAGCAGCTTTCGGGCCTACGAGCAGTACTTC. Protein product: CASSFRAYEQYF.

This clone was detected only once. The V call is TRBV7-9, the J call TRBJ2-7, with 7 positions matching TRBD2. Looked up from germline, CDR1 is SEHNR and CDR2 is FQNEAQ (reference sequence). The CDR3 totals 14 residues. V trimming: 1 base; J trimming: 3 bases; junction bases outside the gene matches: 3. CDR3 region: CASSLGSSGYEQYF. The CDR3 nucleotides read TGTGCCAGCAGCTTAGGTTCTAGCGGCTACGAGCAGTACTTC.

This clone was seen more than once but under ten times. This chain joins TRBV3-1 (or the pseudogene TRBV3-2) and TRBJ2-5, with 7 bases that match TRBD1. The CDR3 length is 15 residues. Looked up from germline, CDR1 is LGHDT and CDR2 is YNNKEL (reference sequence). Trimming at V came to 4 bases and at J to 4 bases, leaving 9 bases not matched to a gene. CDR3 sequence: CASSPFDRDGETQYF. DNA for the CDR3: TGTGCCAGCAGCCCCTTCGACAGGGACGGAGAGACCCAGTACTTC.

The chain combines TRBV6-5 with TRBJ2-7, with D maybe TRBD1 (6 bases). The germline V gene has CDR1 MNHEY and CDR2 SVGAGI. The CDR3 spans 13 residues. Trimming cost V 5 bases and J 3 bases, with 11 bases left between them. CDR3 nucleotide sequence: TGTGCCAGCAGTATCGGGACAAGCTACGAGCAGTACTTC. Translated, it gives CASSIGTSYEQYF.

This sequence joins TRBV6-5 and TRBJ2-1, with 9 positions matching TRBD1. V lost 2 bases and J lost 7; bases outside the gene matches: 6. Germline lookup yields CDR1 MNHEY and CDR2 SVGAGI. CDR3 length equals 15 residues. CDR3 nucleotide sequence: TGTGCCAGCAGTTACGGGACAGGGCTAGGGAATGAGCAGTTCTTC. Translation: CASSYGTGLGNEQFF.

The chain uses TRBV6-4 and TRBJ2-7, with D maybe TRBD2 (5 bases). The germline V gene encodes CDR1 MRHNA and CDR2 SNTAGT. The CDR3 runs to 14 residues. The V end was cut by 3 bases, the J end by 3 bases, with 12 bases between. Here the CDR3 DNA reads TGTGCCAGCAGTGAAGAGGGTTCACTCTACGAGCAGTACTTC. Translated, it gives CASSEEGSLYEQYF.

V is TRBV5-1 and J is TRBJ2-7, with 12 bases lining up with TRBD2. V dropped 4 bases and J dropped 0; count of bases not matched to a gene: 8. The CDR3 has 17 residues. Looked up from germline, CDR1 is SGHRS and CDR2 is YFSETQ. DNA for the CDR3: TGCGCCAGCAGCGGAACCTGGACTAGCGGGAACTCCTACGAGCAGTACTTC. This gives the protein CASSGTWTSGNSYEQYF. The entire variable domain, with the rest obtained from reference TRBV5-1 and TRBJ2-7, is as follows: KAGVTQTPRYLIKTRGQQVTLSCSPISGHRSVSWYQQTPGQGLQFLFEYFSETQRNKGNFPGRFSGRQFSNSRSEMNVSTLELGDSALYLCASSGTWTSGNSYEQYFGPGTRLTVT.

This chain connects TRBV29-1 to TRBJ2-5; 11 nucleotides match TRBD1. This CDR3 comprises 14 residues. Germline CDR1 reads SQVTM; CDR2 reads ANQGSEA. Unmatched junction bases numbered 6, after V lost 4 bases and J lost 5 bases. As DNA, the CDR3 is TGCAGCGTTGCGGGACAGGGGGAATGGGAGACCCAGTACTTC. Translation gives CSVAGQGEWETQYF.

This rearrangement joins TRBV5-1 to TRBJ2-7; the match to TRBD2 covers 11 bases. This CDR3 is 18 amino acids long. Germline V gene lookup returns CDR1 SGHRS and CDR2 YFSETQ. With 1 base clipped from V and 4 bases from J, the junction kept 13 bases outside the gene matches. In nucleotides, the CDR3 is TGCGCCAGCAGCTTGAATCCCCCGGGACTAGCGGACCCTTACGAGCAGTACTTC. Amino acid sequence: CASSLNPPGLADPYEQYF.

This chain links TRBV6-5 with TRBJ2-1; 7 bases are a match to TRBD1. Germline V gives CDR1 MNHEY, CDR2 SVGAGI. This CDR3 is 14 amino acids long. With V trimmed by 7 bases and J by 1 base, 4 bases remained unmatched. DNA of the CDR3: TGTGCCAGCATGAGGGACAGATCCTACAATGAGCAGTTCTTC. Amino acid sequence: CASMRDRSYNEQFF.

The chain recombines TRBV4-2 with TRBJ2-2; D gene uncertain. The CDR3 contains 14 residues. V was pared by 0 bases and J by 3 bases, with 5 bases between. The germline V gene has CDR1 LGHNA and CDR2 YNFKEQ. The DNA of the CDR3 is TGTGCCAGCAGCCAAGATCTTTACACCGGGGAGCTGTTTTTT. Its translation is CASSQDLYTGELFF.

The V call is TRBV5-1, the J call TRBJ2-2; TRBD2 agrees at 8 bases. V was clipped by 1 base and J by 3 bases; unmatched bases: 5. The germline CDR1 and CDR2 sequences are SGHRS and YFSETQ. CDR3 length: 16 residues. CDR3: CASSLTWRGDTGELFF. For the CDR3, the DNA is TGCGCCAGCAGCTTGACCTGGCGGGGGGACACCGGGGAGCTGTTTTTT.